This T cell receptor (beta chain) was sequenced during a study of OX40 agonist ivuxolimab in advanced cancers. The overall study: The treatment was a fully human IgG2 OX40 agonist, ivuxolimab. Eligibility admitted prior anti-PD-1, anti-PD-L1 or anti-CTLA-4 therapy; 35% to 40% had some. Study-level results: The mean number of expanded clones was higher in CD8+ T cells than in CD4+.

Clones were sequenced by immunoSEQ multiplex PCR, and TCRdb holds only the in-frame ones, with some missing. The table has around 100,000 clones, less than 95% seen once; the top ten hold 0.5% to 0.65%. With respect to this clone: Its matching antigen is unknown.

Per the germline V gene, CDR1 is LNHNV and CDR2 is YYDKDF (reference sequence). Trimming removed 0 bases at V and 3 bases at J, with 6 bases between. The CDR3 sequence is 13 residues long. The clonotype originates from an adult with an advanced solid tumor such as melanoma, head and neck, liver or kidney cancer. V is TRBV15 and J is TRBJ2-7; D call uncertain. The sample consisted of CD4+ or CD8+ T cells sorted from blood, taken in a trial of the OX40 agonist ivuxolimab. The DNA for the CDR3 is TGTGCCACCAGCAGAGATGTAAGCTACGAGCAGTACTTC. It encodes CATSRDVSYEQYF.